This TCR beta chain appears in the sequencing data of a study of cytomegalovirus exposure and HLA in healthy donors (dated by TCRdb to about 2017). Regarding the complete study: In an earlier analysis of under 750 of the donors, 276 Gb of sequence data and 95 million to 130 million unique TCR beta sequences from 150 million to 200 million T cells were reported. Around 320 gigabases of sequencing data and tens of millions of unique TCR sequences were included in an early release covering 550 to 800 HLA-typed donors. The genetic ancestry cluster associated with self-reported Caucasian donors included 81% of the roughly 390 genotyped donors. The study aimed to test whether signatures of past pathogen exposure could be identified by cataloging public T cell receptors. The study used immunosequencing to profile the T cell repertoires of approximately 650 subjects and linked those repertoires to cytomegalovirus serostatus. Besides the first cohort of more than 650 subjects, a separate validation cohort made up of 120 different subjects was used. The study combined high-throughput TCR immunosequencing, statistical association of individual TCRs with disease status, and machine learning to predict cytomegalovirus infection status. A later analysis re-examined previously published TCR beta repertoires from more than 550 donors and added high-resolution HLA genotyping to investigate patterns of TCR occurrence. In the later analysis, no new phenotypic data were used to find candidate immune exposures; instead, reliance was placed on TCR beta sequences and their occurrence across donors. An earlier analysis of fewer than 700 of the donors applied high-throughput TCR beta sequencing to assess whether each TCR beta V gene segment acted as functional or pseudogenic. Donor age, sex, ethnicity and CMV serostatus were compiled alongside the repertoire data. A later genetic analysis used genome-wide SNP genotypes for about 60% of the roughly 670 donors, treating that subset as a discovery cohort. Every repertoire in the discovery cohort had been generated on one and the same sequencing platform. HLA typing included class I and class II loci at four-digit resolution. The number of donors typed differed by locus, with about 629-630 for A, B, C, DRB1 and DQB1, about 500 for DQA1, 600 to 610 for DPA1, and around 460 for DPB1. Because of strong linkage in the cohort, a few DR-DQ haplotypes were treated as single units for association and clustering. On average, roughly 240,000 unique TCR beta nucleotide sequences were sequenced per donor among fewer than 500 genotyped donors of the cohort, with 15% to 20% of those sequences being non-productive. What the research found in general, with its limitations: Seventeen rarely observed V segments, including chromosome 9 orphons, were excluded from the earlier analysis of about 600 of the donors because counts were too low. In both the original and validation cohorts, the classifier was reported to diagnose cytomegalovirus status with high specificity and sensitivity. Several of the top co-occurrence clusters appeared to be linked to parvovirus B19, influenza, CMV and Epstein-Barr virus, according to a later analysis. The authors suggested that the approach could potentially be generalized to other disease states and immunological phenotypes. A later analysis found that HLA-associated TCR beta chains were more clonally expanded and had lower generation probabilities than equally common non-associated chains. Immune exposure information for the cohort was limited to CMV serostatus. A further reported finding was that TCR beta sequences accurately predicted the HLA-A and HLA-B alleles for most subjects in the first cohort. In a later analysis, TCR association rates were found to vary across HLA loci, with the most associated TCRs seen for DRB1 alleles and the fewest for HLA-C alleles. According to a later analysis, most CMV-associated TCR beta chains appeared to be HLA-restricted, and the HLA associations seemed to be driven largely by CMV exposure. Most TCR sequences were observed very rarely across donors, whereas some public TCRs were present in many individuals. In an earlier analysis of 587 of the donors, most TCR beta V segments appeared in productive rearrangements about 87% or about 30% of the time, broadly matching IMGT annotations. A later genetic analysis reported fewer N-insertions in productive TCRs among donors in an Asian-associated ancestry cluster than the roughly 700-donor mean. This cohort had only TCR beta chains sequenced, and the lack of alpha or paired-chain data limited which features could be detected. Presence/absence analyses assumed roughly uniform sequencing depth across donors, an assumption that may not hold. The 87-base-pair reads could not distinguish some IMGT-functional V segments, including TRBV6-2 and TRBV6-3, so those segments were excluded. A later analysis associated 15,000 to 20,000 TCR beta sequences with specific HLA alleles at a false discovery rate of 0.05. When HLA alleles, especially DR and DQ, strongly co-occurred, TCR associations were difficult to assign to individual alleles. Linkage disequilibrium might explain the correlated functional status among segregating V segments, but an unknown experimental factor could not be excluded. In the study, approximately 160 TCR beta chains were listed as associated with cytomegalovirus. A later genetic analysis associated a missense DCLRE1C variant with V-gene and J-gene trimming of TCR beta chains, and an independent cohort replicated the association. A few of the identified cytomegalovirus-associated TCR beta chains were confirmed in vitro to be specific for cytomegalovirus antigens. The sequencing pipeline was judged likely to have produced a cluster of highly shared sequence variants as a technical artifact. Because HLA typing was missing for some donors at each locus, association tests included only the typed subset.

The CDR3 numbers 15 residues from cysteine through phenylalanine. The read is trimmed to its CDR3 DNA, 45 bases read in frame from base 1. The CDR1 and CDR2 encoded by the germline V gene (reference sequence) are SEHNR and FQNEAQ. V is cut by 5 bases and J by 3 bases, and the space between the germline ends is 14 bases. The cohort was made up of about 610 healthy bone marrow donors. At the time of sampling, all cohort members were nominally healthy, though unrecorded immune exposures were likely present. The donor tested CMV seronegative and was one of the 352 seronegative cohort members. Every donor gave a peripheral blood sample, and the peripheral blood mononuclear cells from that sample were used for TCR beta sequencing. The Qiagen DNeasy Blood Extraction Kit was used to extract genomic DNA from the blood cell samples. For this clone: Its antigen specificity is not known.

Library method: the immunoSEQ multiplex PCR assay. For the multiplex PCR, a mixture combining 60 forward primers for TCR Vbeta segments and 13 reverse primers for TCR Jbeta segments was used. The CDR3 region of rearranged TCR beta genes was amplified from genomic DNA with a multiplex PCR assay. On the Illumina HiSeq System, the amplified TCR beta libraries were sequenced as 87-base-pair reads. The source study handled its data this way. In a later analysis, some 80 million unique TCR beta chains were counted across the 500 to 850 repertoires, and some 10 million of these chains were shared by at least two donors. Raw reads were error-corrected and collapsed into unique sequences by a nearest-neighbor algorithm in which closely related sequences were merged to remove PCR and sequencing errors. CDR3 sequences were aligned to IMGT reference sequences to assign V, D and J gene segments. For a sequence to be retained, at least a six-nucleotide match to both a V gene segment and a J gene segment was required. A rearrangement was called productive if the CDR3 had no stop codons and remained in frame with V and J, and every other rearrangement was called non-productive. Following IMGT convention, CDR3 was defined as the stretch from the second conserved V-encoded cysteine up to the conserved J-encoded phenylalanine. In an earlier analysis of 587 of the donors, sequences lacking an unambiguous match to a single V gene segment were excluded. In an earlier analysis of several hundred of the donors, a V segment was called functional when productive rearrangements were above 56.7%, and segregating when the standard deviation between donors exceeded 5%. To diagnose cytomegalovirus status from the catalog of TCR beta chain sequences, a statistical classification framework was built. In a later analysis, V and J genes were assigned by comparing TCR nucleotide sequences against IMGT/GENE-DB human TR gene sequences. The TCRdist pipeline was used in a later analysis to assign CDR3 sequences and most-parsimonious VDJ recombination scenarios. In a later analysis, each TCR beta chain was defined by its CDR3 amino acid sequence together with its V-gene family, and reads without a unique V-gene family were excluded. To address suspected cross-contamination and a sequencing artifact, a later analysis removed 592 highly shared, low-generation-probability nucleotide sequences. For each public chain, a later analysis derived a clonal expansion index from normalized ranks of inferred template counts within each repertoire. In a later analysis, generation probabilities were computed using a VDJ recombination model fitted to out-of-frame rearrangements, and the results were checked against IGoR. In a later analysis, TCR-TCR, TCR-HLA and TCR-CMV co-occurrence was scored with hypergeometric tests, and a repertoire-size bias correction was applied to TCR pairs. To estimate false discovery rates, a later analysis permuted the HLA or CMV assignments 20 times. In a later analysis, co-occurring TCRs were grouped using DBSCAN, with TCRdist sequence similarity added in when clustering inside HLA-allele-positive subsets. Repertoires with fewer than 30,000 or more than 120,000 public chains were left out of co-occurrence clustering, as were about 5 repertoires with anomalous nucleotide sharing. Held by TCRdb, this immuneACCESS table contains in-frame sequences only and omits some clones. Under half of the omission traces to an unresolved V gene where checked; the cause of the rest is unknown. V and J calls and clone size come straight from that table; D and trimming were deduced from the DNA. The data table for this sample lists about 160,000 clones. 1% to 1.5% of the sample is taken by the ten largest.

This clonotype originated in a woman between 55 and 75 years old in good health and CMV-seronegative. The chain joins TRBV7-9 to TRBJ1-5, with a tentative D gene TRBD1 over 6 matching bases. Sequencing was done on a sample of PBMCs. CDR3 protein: CASSLEGGVNQPQHF. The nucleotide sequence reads TGTGCCAGCAGCCTAGAAGGGGGAGTCAATCAGCCCCAGCATTTT.